This T cell receptor (beta chain) was retrieved from a study of shared clonotypes between healthy human individuals. Across the study: Aged between 18 and 49, the donors were two women and three men.

Germline CDR1 SGHVS, CDR2 FNYEAQ. CDR3 length: 15 residues. After removal of 5 bases from V and 1 base from J, the junction contained 8 bases not matched to a gene. Replicate PCRs run on unsorted PBMC used roughly 320 ng DNA, which was about 28,000 T cell genomes. As processed by the authors: Filtering differed for immunoSEQ, which gave only junction sequences without quality scores. Sequencing used immunoSEQ multiplex PCR; TCRdb keeps in-frame clones, though not all of them. V and J calls plus clone size are reproduced from that table; the DNA served to infer D and trimming. The sample lists hundreds of thousands of clones; 70% to 80% were seen once.

The source is a woman aged 40-49 years in good health. Some clones in this sample may be carry-over from other donors' samples. Sequenced sample: PBMCs. The chain recombines TRBV7-6 with TRBJ2-7; 7 bases line up with TRBD1. The CDR3 sequence: CASSAEQGFSYEQYF. The CDR3 DNA is TGTGCCAGCAGCGCCGAACAGGGGTTTTCCTACGAGCAGTACTTC.